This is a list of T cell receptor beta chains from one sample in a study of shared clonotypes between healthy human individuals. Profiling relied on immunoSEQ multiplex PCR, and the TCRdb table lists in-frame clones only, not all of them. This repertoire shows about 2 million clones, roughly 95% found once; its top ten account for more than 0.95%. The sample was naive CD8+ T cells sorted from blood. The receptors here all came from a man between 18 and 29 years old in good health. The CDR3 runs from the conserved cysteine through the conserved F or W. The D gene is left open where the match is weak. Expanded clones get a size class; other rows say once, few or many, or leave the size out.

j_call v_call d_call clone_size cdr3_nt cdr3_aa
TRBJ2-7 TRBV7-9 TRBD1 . TGTGCCAGCAGCTTCCGAACAGGGGTTTCCCCCTACGAGCAGTACTTC CASSFRTGVSPYEQYF
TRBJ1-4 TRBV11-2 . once TGTGCCAGCAGCTTCGGATGGGGGGCCATTGGAGAAAAACTGTTTTTT CASSFGWGAIGEKLFF
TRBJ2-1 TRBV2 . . TGTGCCAGCAGTGACCCAATAAATGAGACGTCCTACAATGAGCAGTTCTTC CASSDPINETSYNEQFF
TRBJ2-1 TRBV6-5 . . TGTGCCAGCACCCAGGGCTTCAAGCAGTTCTTC CASTQGFKQFF
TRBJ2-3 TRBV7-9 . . TGTGCCAGCAGCTCCTGGGATTCGCTAGACTCCTTCACAGATACGCAGTATTTT CASSSWDSLDSFTDTQYF
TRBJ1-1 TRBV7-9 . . TGTGCCAGCAGCTTGTGGGGGCCCACTGAAGCTTTCTTT CASSLWGPTEAFF
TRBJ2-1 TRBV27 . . TGTGCCAGCAGTTCGACAGCTTACAATGAGCAGTTCTTC CASSSTAYNEQFF
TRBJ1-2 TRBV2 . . TGTGCCAGCAGGCCCCCCAATTCTAACTATGGCTACACCTTC CASRPPNSNYGYTF
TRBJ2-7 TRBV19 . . TGTGCCAGTAGTATCGGCGGAACCTCCTACGAGCAGTACTTC CASSIGGTSYEQYF
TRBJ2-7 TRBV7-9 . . TGTGCCAGCAGCTTAGCGGGAGAAGGGATCGCCTACGAGCAGTACTTC CASSLAGEGIAYEQYF
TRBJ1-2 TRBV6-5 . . TGTGCCAGCAGTTCCCAGGGGTTATCTAACTATGGCTACACCTTC CASSSQGLSNYGYTF
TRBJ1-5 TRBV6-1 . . TGTGCCAGCAGTGTGACACGAATTGATCAGCCCCAGCATTTT CASSVTRIDQPQHF
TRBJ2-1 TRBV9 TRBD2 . TGTGCCAGCAGCGCTCGAGACGCGGGAGTTGAGCAGTTCTTC CASSARDAGVEQFF
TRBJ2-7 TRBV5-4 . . TGTGCCAGCAGCAGTGAGGGTTACGAGCAGTACTTC CASSSEGYEQYF
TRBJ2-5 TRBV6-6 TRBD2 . TGTGCCAGCAGTTACTCTAGGACTAGCGGGGGGGAGACCCAGTACTTC CASSYSRTSGGETQYF
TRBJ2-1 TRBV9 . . TGTGCCAGCAGCGCCCACCCCCCGGAGAGCTCCTACAATGAGCAGTTCTTC CASSAHPPESSYNEQFF
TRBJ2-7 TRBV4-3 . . TGCGCCAGCAGCCAAGTCAGAGCCGGTCCCGACGAGCAGTACTTC CASSQVRAGPDEQYF
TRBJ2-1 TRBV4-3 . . TGCGCCAGCAGCCAAGATGGTACTGAGGTAGATGAGCAGTTCTTC CASSQDGTEVDEQFF
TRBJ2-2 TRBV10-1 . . TGCGCCAGCAGTGAGTCCGGGCGGGCCAACACCGGGGAGCTGTTTTTT CASSESGRANTGELFF
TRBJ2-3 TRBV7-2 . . TGTGCCAGCGCGGGGAATACGCAGTATTTT CASAGNTQYF
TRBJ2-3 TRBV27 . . TGTGCCAGCACCGGGGGCGTAGATACGCAGTATTTT CASTGGVDTQYF
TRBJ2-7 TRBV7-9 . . TGTGCCAGCAGCCTATCAGGGCCGGACTACGAGCAGTACTTC CASSLSGPDYEQYF
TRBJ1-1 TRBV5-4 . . TGTGCCAGCAGCCCCTCCATACAGGGAGAGGACACTGAAGCTTTCTTT CASSPSIQGEDTEAFF
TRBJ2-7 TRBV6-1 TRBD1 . TGTGCCACCAAGACAGGGGATACGAACGAGCAGTACTTC CATKTGDTNEQYF
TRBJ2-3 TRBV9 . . TGTGCCAGCAGCTCCTACGGCGCGATAACAGATACGCAGTATTTT CASSSYGAITDTQYF
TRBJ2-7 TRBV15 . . TGTGCCACCAGCAGAGAGGCGGGCGGGGACGAAAATGGTGACGAGCAGTACTTC CATSREAGGDENGDEQYF
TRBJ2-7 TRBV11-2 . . TGTGCCAGCAGCACTCGGCGAGCCTACGAGCAGTACTTC CASSTRRAYEQYF
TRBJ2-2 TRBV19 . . TGTGCCAGTAGTACGTTTACACTCTCTCGCGGGGAGCTGTTTTTT CASSTFTLSRGELFF
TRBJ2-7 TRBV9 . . TGTGCCAGCAGCGTAAAGGCCGGGAGTGGACCCTACGAGCAGTACTTC CASSVKAGSGPYEQYF
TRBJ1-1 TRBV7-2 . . TGTGCCAGCAGCCTCGGGTTTTACACTGAAGCTTTCTTT CASSLGFYTEAFF
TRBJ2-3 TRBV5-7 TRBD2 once TGTGCCAGCAGTTTTCCCGGACTAGCGGGAATAGCAGATACGCAGTATTTT CASSFPGLAGIADTQYF
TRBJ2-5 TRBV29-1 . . TGCAGCGTTGAAGATGGGGGCAGTTACCAAGAGACCCAGTACTTC CSVEDGGSYQETQYF
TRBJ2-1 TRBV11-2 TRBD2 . TGTGCCAGCAGCTTAGGGCTAGCGGGGGTTCCGTACAATGAGCAGTTCTTC CASSLGLAGVPYNEQFF
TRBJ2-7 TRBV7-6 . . TGTGCCAGCAGCGAAGGGTACAGCTACGAGCAGTACTTC CASSEGYSYEQYF
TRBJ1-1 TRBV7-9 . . TGTGCCAGCAGTTCGGCCCCGGGCACTGAAGCTTTCTTT CASSSAPGTEAFF
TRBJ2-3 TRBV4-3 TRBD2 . TGCGCCAGCAGCCAAGCCCGGACTAGCGTCACAGATACGCAGTATTTT CASSQARTSVTDTQYF
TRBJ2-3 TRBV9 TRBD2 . TGTGCCAGCAGCGTAGCGGGAGGGCCCGCAGATACGCAGTATTTT CASSVAGGPADTQYF
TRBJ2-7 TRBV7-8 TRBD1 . TGTGCCAGCAGCTTAGTAGAGGGGACAGGGAACGAGCAGTACTTC CASSLVEGTGNEQYF
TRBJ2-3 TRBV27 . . TGTGCCAGCAGTCCGAGCACAGATACGCAGTATTTT CASSPSTDTQYF
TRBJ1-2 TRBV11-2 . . TGTGCCAGCAGCTTAGATCCGGGACCCAATGAGTGGGGCTACACCTTC CASSLDPGPNEWGYTF
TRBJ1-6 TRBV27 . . TGTGCCAGCAGCCCCCGAGGCATTTCACCCCTCCACTTT CASSPRGISPLHF
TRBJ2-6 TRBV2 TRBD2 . TGTGCCAGCAGTGATATGGCGGGAGCCACTGGGGCCAACGTCCTGACTTTC CASSDMAGATGANVLTF
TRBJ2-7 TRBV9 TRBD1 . TGTGCCAGCAGCGCTTCGGGGACAGCCCACGAGCAGTACTTC CASSASGTAHEQYF
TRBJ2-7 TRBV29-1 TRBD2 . TGCAGCGTTGTCGGGCTAGCGGGAGGGCCGAGGACAGACGAGCAGTACTTC CSVVGLAGGPRTDEQYF
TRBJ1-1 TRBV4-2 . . TGTGCCAGCAGCCAGGGGCAGATCATGAACACTGAAGCTTTCTTT CASSQGQIMNTEAFF
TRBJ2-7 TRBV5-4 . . TGTGCCAGCAGCTCTCCGGGAGACGAGCAGTACTTC CASSSPGDEQYF
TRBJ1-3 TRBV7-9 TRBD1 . TGTGCCAGCACCCTGACAGGGGGACTGGGAAACACCATATATTTT CASTLTGGLGNTIYF
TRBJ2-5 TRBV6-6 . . TGTGCCAGCAGTTACTTACAGGGAAGGGAAAAGACCCAGTACTTC CASSYLQGREKTQYF
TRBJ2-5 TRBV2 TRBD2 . TGTGCCAGCACGCGGGAGTCCGGGATACAAGAGACCCAGTACTTC CASTRESGIQETQYF